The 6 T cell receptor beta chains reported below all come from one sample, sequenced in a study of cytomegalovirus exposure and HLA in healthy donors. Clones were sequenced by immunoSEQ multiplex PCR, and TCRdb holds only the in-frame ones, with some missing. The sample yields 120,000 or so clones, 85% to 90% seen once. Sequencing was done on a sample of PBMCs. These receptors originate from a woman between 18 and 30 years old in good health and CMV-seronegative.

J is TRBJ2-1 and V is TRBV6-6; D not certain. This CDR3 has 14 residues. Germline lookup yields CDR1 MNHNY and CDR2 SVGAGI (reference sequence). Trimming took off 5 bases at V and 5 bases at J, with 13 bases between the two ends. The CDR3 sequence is CASSQDSVNNEQFF. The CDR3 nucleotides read TGTGCCAGCAGTCAAGACTCGGTAAACAATGAGCAGTTCTTC.

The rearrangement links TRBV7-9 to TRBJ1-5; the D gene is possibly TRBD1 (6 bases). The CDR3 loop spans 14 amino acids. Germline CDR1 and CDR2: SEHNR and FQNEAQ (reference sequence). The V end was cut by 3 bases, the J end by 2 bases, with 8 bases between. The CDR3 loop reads CASSLSGGNQPQHF. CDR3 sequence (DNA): TGTGCCAGCAGCTTGTCAGGGGGCAATCAGCCCCAGCATTTT.

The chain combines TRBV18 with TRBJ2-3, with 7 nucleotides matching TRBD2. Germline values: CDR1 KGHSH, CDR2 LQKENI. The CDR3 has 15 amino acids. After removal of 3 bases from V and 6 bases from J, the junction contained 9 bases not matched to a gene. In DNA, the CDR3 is TGTGCCAGCTCACCGGGCCCGGGGGGTAAGGATACGCAGTATTTT. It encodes CASSPGPGGKDTQYF.

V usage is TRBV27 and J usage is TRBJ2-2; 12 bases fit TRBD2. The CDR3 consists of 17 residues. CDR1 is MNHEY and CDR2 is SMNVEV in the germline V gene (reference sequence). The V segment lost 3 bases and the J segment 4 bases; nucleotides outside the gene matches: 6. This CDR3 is CASSFLGLAGSTGELFF. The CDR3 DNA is TGTGCCAGCAGTTTTCTAGGACTAGCGGGAAGCACCGGGGAGCTGTTTTTT.

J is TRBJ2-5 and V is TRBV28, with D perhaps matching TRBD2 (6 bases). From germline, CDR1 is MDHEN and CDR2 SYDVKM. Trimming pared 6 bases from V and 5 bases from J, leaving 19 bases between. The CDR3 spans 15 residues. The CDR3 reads CASSLGRRGWETQYF. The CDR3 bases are TGTGCCAGCAGCCTGGGGAGGCGGGGTTGGGAGACCCAGTACTTC. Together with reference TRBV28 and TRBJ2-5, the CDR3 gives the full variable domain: DVKVTQSSRYLVKRTGEKVFLECVQDMDHENMFWYRQDPGLGLRLIYFSYDVKMKEKGDIPEGYSVSREKKERFSLILESASTNQTSMYLCASSLGRRGWETQYFGPGTRLLVL.

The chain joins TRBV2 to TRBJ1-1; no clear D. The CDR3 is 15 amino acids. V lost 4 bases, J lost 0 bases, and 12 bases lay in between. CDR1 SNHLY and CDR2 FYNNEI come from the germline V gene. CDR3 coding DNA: TGTGCCAGCAGTGTGGCAGCAGACTTGAACACTGAAGCTTTCTTT. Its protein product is CASSVAADLNTEAFF.